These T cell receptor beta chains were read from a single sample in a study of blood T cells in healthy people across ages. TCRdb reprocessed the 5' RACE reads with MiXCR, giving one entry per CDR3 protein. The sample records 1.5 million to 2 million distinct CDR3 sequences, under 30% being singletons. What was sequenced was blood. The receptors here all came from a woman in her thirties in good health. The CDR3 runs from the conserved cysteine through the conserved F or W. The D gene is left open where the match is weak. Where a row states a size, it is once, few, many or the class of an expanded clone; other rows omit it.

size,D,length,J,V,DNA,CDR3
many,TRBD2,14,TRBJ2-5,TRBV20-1,TGCAGTGCTTCCGACCCTAGCGGGGGAGAGACCCAGTACTTC,CSASDPSGGETQYF
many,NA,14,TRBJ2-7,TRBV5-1,TGCGCCAGCAGCTTGGTGGTCAGTCCCTACGAGCAGTACTTC,CASSLVVSPYEQYF
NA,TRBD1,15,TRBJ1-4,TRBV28,TGTGCCAGCAGTTCCACCGGGACAGGGGGGCGAAAACTGTTTTTT,CASSSTGTGGRKLFF
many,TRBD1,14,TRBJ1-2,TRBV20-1,TGCAGTGCTGACCCCGGGACAGGCCTGGATGGCTACACCTTC,CSADPGTGLDGYTF
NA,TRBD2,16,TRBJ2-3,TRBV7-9,TGTGCCAGCAGACCCCTAGCGGGGGGGCACACAGATACGCAGTATTTT,CASRPLAGGHTDTQYF
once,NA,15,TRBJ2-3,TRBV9,TGTGCCAGCAGCGTAGCGAGCGGACCCACAGATACGCAGTATTTT,CASSVASGPTDTQYF
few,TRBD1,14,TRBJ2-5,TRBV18,TGTGCCAGCTCATTACCAGGGGGTGAAAAGACCCAGTACTTC,CASSLPGGEKTQYF
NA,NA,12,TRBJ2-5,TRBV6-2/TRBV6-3,TGTGCCAGCAGCAGCGAGCCGGGGACCCAGTACTTC,CASSSEPGTQYF
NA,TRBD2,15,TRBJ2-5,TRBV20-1,TGCAGTGCTAGATCTGACGGGGGGGCTTGGGAGACCCAGTACTTC,CSARSDGGAWETQYF
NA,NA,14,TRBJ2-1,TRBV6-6,TGTGCCAGCAGTTCGCTAGCGCGGGGATTAGAGCAGTTCTTC,CASSSLARGLEQFF
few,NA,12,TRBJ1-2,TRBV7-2,TGTGTCAGCAGCTTAGGGATCAGTGGCTACACCTTC,CVSSLGISGYTF
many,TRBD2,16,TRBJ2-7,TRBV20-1,TGCAGTGCTAGAGATCCCGGGGGGGGAGGGCCCACGGAGCAGTACTTC,CSARDPGGGGPTEQYF
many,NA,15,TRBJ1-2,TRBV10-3,TGTGCCATCAGTGAAGGTTTGAGAGGCAACTATGGCTACACCTTC,CAISEGLRGNYGYTF
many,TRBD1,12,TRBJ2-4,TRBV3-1,TGTGCCAGTAGACAGGGTGGCGGCATTCAGTACTTC,CASRQGGGIQYF
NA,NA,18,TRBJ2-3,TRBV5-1,TGCGCCAGCAGCTTGCCTTTCACCGAACGAGAAAGCACAGATACGCAGTATTTT,CASSLPFTERESTDTQYF
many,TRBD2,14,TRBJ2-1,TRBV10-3,TGTGCCATCAATCCCCGGGACACGGGAGGGGGGCAGTTCTTC,CAINPRDTGGGQFF
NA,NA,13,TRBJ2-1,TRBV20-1,TGCAGTGCCGGATGGCCGCAAAACAATGAGCAGTTCTTC,CSAGWPQNNEQFF
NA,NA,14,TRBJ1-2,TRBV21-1,TGTGCCAGCCTGCGAACAGAGCCTAACTATGGCTACACCTTC,CASLRTEPNYGYTF
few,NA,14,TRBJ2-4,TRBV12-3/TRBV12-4,TGTGCCAGCAGTTGGTTCGGGGGCACGAACATTCAGTACTTC,CASSWFGGTNIQYF
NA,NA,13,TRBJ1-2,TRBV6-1,TGTGCCAGTAGCGCCGGTTCTGGGGGTGGCTACACCTTC,CASSAGSGGGYTF
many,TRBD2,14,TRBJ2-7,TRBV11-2,TGTGCCAGCAGCTTAGAACAGCGGGAGCGCGAGCAGTACTTC,CASSLEQREREQYF
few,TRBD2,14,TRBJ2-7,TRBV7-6,TGTGCCAGCAGCTTAGCACCGGGGGGTAACGAGCAGTACTTC,CASSLAPGGNEQYF
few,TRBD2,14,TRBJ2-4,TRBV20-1,TGCAGTGCCCCGGGGGGGGCGGCCAAAAACATTCAGTACTTC,CSAPGGAAKNIQYF
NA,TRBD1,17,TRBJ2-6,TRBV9,TGTGCCAGCAGCGCGCGGGGACAGGGAGTAGGGGCCAACGTCCTGACTTTC,CASSARGQGVGANVLTF
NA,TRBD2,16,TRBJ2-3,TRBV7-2,TGTGCCAGCAGCTTATTTACCGAGGCAGCGGGAGGTACGCAGTATTTT,CASSLFTEAAGGTQYF
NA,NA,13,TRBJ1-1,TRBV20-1,TGCAGTGCTAGTAGGGACTTGAACACTGAAGCTTTCTTT,CSASRDLNTEAFF
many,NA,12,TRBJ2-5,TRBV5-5,TGTGCCAGCAGCCCAGATTCTGGGACCCAGTACTTC,CASSPDSGTQYF
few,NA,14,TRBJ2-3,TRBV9,TGTGCCAGCACCCCGGCCGCTAGCACAGATACGCAGTATTTT,CASTPAASTDTQYF
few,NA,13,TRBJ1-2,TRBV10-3,TGTGCCATCAGTGAGTCGTGGCCCGGGAGCTACACCTTC,CAISESWPGSYTF
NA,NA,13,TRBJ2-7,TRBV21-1,TGTGCCAGCAGCGGGGACGGACCCTACGAGCAGTACTTC,CASSGDGPYEQYF
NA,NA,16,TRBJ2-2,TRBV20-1,TGCAGTGCTCGACAGACTTGGGGGGAGAACACCGGGGAGCTGTTTTTT,CSARQTWGENTGELFF
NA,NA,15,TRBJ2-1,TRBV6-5,TGTGCCAGCAGTACCGACCGAGGGTCCTACAATAAGCAGTTCTTC,CASSTDRGSYNKQFF
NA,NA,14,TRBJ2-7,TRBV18,TGTGCCAGCTCTGAACCGGTCCGTGCCTACGAGCAGTACTTC,CASSEPVRAYEQYF